A selection of T cell receptor beta chains follows, all from one sample in a study of T cells in Graves' hyperthyroidism and ophthalmopathy. MiXCR, run by TCRdb on the multiplex PCR reads, gives a single entry per CDR3 protein. The data contain about 380,000 distinct CDR3 sequences, less than 20% of them singletons. The sequenced material came from blood. These receptors all stem from a man between 18 and 35 years old with Graves' ophthalmopathy. CDR3s leave out the opening cysteine and the closing phenylalanine or tryptophan.

V | CDR3
TRBV19 | ASSIEAGQIFNQPQH
TRBV9 | ASNAPRTSPP
TRBV11-1 | ASSPPGRRQNIQY
TRBV6-1 | ASKAGGNEQF
TRBV12-3/TRBV12-4 | ASRLQGALTGELF
TRBV11-2 | ASSFLTDLGVDQY
TRBV4-1 | ASSQIGRRRTEAF
TRBV5-1 | ASSARGTGELEQY
TRBV28 | ASRFQGTGELF
TRBV7-2 | ASSHPLAGGTSYEQY
TRBV24-1 | ATSDPSSGGIETQY
TRBV7-2 | ASTLGGQHNEQF
TRBV11-3 | ASSFTGTAAGEQF
TRBV6-1 | ASSSENRAYSNQPQH
TRBV6-1 | ASSEGTGGSPLH
TRBV5-1 | ASSLHGQGANGELF
TRBV24-1 | ATSDATGHGNQPQH
TRBV20-1 | SASKVLSGANVLT
TRBV10-3 | AISEELAGSDTQY
TRBV5-4 | ASSSTVNEKLF
TRBV5-1 | ASSAGQTNTEAF
TRBV20-1 | SALGGAGQEAQY
TRBV3-1 | ASSFTGGVRFNEQF
TRBV2 | ATSRGTEPWNKQF
TRBV12-3/TRBV12-4 | ASSSTGMGTEAF
TRBV5-1 | ASSLRGAGIHEQY
TRBV6-1 | ASTGGREQY
TRBV5-1 | ASSHGQASYGYT
TRBV5-1 | ASSPDGVAGNTIY